These 9 T cell receptor beta chains were all obtained from the same sample, sequenced in a study of T cell repertoires in cytomegalovirus infection. TCRdb re-called the reads through MiXCR, storing one row per CDR3 protein. This sample has around 530,000 distinct CDR3 sequences, with around 27% found just once. Material: PBMCs. These receptors all come from a human donor in good health (CMV status not recorded). Some clones in this sample may be carry-over from other donors' samples.

The V gene is TRBV11-2, the J gene TRBJ1-5, with D possibly TRBD1 on 5 matching bases. Germline V gives CDR1 SGHAT, CDR2 FQNNGV. CDR3 length equals 13 residues. V was trimmed by 5 bases and J by 6 bases, leaving 11 bases between them. The CDR3 loop is CASSLKGAQPQHF. The CDR3 nucleotides are TGTGCCAGCAGCCTGAAAGGGGCTCAGCCCCAGCATTTT.

The gene calls are TRBV4-1 and TRBJ1-5, with TRBD1 as a possible D gene (6 bases). The CDR3 loop spans 15 amino acids. Per germline, CDR1 MGHRA and CDR2 YSYEKL. V was cut by 3 bases and J by 9 bases, with 18 bases left in between. CDR3: CASSQPRQAPGPQHF. The CDR3, as DNA: TGCGCCAGCAGCCAGCCACGACAGGCGCCCGGGCCCCAGCATTTT.

This clonotype appeared a few times. This chain links TRBV11-2 with TRBJ1-3, with D perhaps TRBD1 (5 bases). The CDR3 contains 19 residues. Per the germline V gene, CDR1 is SGHAT and CDR2 is FQNNGV. Trimming removed 0 bases at V and 5 bases at J, with 23 bases between. This CDR3 is CASSLDPFFVSAGRNTIYF. CDR3 bases: TGTGCCAGCAGCTTAGATCCATTCTTCGTTTCCGCAGGGAGAAACACCATATATTTT.

This chain uses TRBV5-1 with TRBJ2-2; weak D call: TRBD1 (6 bases). The CDR3 is made up of 14 amino acids. CDR1 is SGHRS, CDR2 YFSETQ, per germline. V dropped 6 bases and J dropped 0 bases, with 9 bases sitting between them. The chain's CDR3 is CASTGESNTGELFF. CDR3 nucleotide sequence: TGCGCCAGCACAGGGGAATCGAACACCGGGGAGCTGTTTTTT.

As DNA, the CDR3 is TGCGCCAGCAGCTTGGTTCGGGATTCTAGCACAGATACGCAGTATTTT. Translation gives CASSLVRDSSTDTQYF. The rearrangement links TRBV5-1 to TRBJ2-3; weak D call: TRBD2 (5 bases). The V end was cut by 0 bases, the J end by 0 bases, with 11 bases between. In germline, CDR1 is SGHRS, CDR2 YFSETQ. This CDR3 is built from 16 residues.

V is TRBV9 and J is TRBJ2-1; unclear D gene. Trimming pared 3 bases from V and 4 bases from J, leaving 11 bases between. Per the germline V gene, CDR1 is SGDLS and CDR2 is YYNGEE. This CDR3 has 14 amino acids. The CDR3 DNA is TGTGCCAGCAGCGGGTCAGCAGCATACAATGAGCAGTTCTTC. This gives the protein CASSGSAAYNEQFF.

This clonotype was picked up a small number of times. V gene TRBV6-1 combines with J gene TRBJ2-7; TRBD2 matches 9 bases. The germline gives CDR1 MNHNS, CDR2 SASEGT. The CDR3 has 18 amino acids. V lost 6 bases to trimming and J lost 0 bases; unmatched junction nucleotides: 15. The DNA for the CDR3 is TGTGCCAGCAGCCGAGCCGGTACTAGCGGGCCAAGCTCCTACGAGCAGTACTTC. It specifies CASSRAGTSGPSSYEQYF.

The chain joins TRBV7-9 to TRBJ2-5, with TRBD1 matching 8 bases. There are 16 residues in the CDR3. Trimming at V came to 0 bases and at J to 5 bases, leaving 8 bases not matched to a gene. The germline CDR1 and CDR2 sequences are SEHNR and FQNEAQ (reference sequence). CDR3 nucleotide sequence: TGTGCCAGCAGCTTAGCCGGGACAGGCTCTTCGGAGACCCAGTACTTC. The encoded protein is CASSLAGTGSSETQYF.

The chain carries TRBV14 and TRBJ1-2; a possible D gene is TRBD1 (6 bases). Trimming removed 0 bases from V and 7 bases from J, with 12 bases in between. In germline, CDR1 is SGHDN, CDR2 FVKESK. This CDR3 region has 14 residues. The CDR3 coding sequence is TGTGCCAGCAGCCAAGATACAGGGCAGGGTGGCTACACCTTC. Residues: CASSQDTGQGGYTF. The full variable domain, its missing parts supplied by reference TRBV14 and TRBJ1-2, is EAGVTQFPSHSVIEKGQTVTLRCDPISGHDNLYWYRRVMGKEIKFLLHFVKESKQDESGMPNNRFLAERTGGTYSTLKVQPAELEDSGVYFCASSQDTGQGGYTFGSGTRLTVV.